This TCR beta chain originates from a study of cytotoxic CD8 clonotypes in ibrutinib-treated CLL (dated by TCRdb to 2020 to 2022). For the study in its entirety: The cohort was composed of some twelve relapsed/refractory and around 15 treatment-naive patients; IGHV unmutated status was identified in 17 patients. Partial responses were observed in approximately 24 patients and complete responses in 2; after a median follow-up of around 68 months, remission was maintained in approximately 15 patients and progression was observed in some 12. Samples at response were collected after a median of 12 months of treatment, with a range of 6 to 36 months. An average of roughly 250,000 productive templates and around 100,000 productive rearrangements was obtained per sample. Longitudinal samples were obtainable from about 30% of the 86 participants in the trial. Cryopreserved peripheral blood mononuclear cells were collected at three points: before therapy, at response, and at either sustained remission or disease progression.

As for this clone: The clone's antigen remains unknown. No base quality information exists; no much larger clone differs at one position.

Counted from cysteine to phenylalanine, this CDR3 has 15 amino acids. This entry keeps only the CDR3 DNA: 45 bases, framed from base 1. V is trimmed back by 5 bases and J by 5 bases, and the junction contains 6 bases that no gene match accounts for. From the germline V gene (reference sequence), CDR1 is SSHAT and CDR2 is FNYEAQ. On a MiSeq, deep resolution sequencing aimed for a depth between 1 in 1 million and 1 in 200,000 T cells, with each clonotype covered approximately 9.8x on average. The immunoSEQ hsTCRB Kit was used to generate TCR beta libraries. In the source study's methods: The data were analyzed with ImmunoSEQ Analyzer and ImmunoSEQ Data Assistant, and V, D and J gene assignments followed IMGT definitions. Clonality, which ranges from 0 to 1, was calculated by subtracting the normalized Shannon entropy of productive rearrangement frequencies from one. Public clonotype analysis was restricted to overrepresented clonotypes comprising at least 0.05% of each patient's repertoire. About twelve repertoires from age-matched healthy donors, obtained from immuneACCESS, served as clonality controls. The source is immuneACCESS, and TCRdb retained only in-frame sequences with V and J called. Part of the clones is not carried over; for the studies checked, unresolved V genes explain less than half of this, and the remainder is unexplained. The V and J calls and clone size are taken from that table; D and trimming were inferred from the DNA. Across this sample there are about 14,000 clones, with roughly 76% seen only once. The top ten constitute roughly 5.9% of the sample.

For TCR beta library preparation, about 2 micrograms of genomic DNA were isolated from cryopreserved PBMCs. Longitudinal blood samples from CLL patients receiving ibrutinib monotherapy were subjected to high-throughput TCR beta sequencing. Patients were enrolled in a phase 2 open-label single-center ibrutinib monotherapy trial. The paper's findings and limits, for the study overall: Baseline clonality exceeded that of age-matched healthy donors and correlated strongly with circulating CD8+ T-cell counts. Clonality rose at ibrutinib response, remained stable during sustained remission, and dropped back toward baseline at progression. Public clonotypes were rare and either shrank or stayed stable during treatment, and the rise in clonality at ibrutinib response reflected expansion of private clonotypes. Sustained-remission and progressing patients did not have matched sampling times, and lymph node repertoires were not examined.

Sequences were derived from PBMCs, sampled before ibrutinib treatment. The TCR comes from a human donor with chronic lymphocytic leukemia. The chain couples TRBV7-7 to TRBJ2-1; TRBD2 matches 10 bases in the middle. The CDR3 protein: CASSPGTSADNEQFF. The DNA sequence follows: TGTGCCAGCAGCCCGGGGACTAGCGCCGACAATGAGCAGTTCTTC.